The 10 T cell receptor beta chains listed next were all sequenced from one sample in a study of shared clonotypes between healthy human individuals. Libraries were prepared by immunoSEQ multiplex PCR; TCRdb keeps only in-frame clonotypes and omits some of them. The table lists some 2 million clones, 90% to 95% of them singletons. What was sequenced was naive CD4+ T cells sorted from blood. The subset: CD45RA+ positively selected. These receptors all stem from a man aged 18 to 35 in good health.

This clone was observed once. This chain connects TRBV5-4 to TRBJ2-1; 9 positions agree with TRBD1. Germline assignment: CDR1 SGHNT and CDR2 YYREEE (reference sequence). The CDR3 covers 16 residues. V lost 4 bases, J lost 2 bases, and 7 bases stayed unmatched. The CDR3 nucleotides read TGTGCCAGCAGCCCTGGGGGACAGGGCACCTACAATGAGCAGTTCTTC. This translates into CASSPGGQGTYNEQFF.

V usage is TRBV11-2 and J usage is TRBJ1-3; D gene uncertain. V was shortened by 3 bases and J by 4 bases, with 13 bases between the two germline ends. The CDR3 spans 15 residues. Germline loops: CDR1 SGHAT, CDR2 FQNNGV. CDR3 coding DNA: TGTGCCAGCAGCTTGGACTTAGTGGAAGGAAACACCATATATTTT. Protein sequence: CASSLDLVEGNTIYF. The variable domain in full, with the rest retrieved from reference TRBV11-2 and TRBJ1-3, is EAGVAQSPRYKIIEKRQSVAFWCNPISGHATLYWYQQILGQGPKLLIQFQNNGVVDDSQLPKDRFSAERLKGVDSTLKIQPAKLEDSAVYLCASSLDLVEGNTIYFGEGSWLTVV.

The chain employs TRBV5-6 and TRBJ2-1, with 12 bases identical to TRBD2. J lost 4 bases, V lost 7 bases, and 3 bases had no gene match. CDR1 and CDR2 from the germline V gene are SGHDT and YYEEEE. This CDR3 region has 14 residues. The CDR3 spells CASSGLAGYNEQFF. The CDR3 nucleotides are TGTGCCAGCTCCGGACTAGCGGGGTACAATGAGCAGTTCTTC.

On this clone itself: The same CDR3 arises from other DNA sequences in this sample as well. This sequence joins TRBV28 and TRBJ2-1; D gene uncertain. V lost 2 bases to trimming and J lost 9 bases, with 5 bases between them. The germline V gene has CDR1 MDHEN and CDR2 SYDVKM. The CDR3 loop spans 11 amino acids. The CDR3, as DNA: TGTGCCAGCAGTTTAGTAGGTGAGCAGTTCTTC. Translated: CASSLVGEQFF.

The chain has TRBV6-6 and TRBJ1-1; D gene unclear. The CDR3 is made up of 14 amino acids. The ends were cut back, 0 bases at V and 5 bases at J, with 10 bases in the middle. Looked up from germline, CDR1 is MNHNY and CDR2 is SVGAGI (reference sequence). CDR3 region: CASSYSPLGTEAFF. In nucleotides, the CDR3 is TGTGCCAGCAGTTACTCTCCGCTAGGAACTGAAGCTTTCTTT.

About this clone itself: At the DNA level, this CDR3 is encoded by other sequences in the same sample as well. The rearrangement uses TRBV18 and TRBJ2-7, with D possibly TRBD2 on 6 matching bases. Germline V CDR1 and CDR2: KGHSH, LQKENI. The ends were cut back, 3 bases at V and 5 bases at J, with 8 bases in the middle. The CDR3 spans 12 residues. The CDR3 reads CASSPAGNEQYF. The CDR3 DNA is TGTGCCAGCTCACCCGCGGGGAACGAGCAGTACTTC.

The genes are TRBV5-6 and TRBJ1-1, with D tentatively TRBD1 (5 bases). V lost 5 bases to trimming and J lost 1 base, with 12 bases between them. This CDR3 region has 14 residues. Germline CDR1 SGHDT, CDR2 YYEEEE. The CDR3 here is CASRPGTPNTEAFF. For the CDR3, the DNA is TGTGCCAGCAGACCTGGGACTCCGAACACTGAAGCTTTCTTT.

This chain links TRBV7-9 with TRBJ2-1; either TRBD1 or TRBD2 may fit D (5 bases each). The CDR3 runs 16 residues. Germline V CDR1 and CDR2: SEHNR, FQNEAQ (reference sequence). Trimming cost V 3 bases and J 8 bases, with 20 bases left between them. CDR3 amino acids: CASSFVRDVLRDEQFF. CDR3 sequence (DNA): TGTGCCAGCAGCTTCGTCCGGGACGTACTACGGGATGAGCAGTTCTTC.

The rearrangement joins TRBV4-1 to TRBJ2-3; 12 nucleotides agree with TRBD2. This CDR3 is 16 amino acids long. Losses at the gene ends were 3 bases for V and 5 bases for J; bases not matched to a gene: 6. Germline V CDR1 and CDR2: MGHRA, YSYEKL. CDR3 sequence reads: CASSHPSGGGGDTQYF. The CDR3 DNA sequence: TGCGCCAGCAGCCATCCTAGCGGGGGGGGTGGAGATACGCAGTATTTT.

Comments on this clone: Other DNA sequences in this specimen translate into the identical CDR3. V usage is TRBV5-1 and J usage is TRBJ1-4; a possible D gene is TRBD1 (6 bases). Germline V gene sequence: CDR1 SGHRS, CDR2 YFSETQ. Trimming took off 0 bases at V and 7 bases at J, with 10 bases between the two ends. The CDR3 runs 14 residues. CDR3 DNA: TGCGCCAGCAGCTTGGGGCAGGGGAGTGAAAAACTGTTTTTT. Translating it yields CASSLGQGSEKLFF.